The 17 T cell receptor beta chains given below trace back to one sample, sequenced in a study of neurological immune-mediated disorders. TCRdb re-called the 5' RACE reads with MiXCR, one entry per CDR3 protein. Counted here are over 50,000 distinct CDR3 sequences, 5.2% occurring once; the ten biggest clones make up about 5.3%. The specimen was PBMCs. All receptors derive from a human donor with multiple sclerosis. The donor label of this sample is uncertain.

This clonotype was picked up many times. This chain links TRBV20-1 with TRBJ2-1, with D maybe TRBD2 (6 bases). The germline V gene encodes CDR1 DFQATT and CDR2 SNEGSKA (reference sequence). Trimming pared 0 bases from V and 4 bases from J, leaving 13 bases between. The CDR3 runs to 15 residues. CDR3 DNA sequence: TGCAGTGCTAGAGATAGGCCGGGACTTTACAATGAGCAGTTCTTC. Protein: CSARDRPGLYNEQFF.

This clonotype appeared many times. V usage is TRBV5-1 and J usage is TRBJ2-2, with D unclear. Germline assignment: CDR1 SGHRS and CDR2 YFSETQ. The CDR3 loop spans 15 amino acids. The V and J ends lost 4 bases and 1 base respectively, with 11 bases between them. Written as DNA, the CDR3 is TGCGCCAGCAGCCCCGCCCCGGAGAACACCGGGGAGCTGTTTTTT. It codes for CASSPAPENTGELFF.

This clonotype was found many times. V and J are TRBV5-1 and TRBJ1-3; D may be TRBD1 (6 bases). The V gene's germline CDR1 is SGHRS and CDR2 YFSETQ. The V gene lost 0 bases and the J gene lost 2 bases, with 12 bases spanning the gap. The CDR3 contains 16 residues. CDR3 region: CASSLGPTGAGNTIYF. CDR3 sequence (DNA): TGCGCCAGCAGCTTGGGTCCGACAGGAGCTGGAAACACCATATATTTT. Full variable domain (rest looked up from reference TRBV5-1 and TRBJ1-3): KAGVTQTPRYLIKTRGQQVTLSCSPISGHRSVSWYQQTPGQGLQFLFEYFSETQRNKGNFPGRFSGRQFSNSRSEMNVSTLELGDSALYLCASSLGPTGAGNTIYFGEGSWLTVV.

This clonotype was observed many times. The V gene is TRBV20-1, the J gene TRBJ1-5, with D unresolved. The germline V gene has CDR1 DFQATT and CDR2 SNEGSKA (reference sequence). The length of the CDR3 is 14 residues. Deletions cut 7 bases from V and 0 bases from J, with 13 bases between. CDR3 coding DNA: TGCAGTGTAACGGGTGGGTCTAGCAATCAGCCCCAGCATTTT. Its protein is CSVTGGSSNQPQHF.

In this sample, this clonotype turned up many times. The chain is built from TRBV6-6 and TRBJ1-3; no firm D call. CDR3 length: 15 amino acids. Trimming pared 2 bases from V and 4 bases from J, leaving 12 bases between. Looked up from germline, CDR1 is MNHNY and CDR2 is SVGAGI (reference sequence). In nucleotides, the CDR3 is TGTGCCAGCAGTTACACCTGGTCGGGGGGAAACACCATATATTTT. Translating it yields CASSYTWSGGNTIYF.

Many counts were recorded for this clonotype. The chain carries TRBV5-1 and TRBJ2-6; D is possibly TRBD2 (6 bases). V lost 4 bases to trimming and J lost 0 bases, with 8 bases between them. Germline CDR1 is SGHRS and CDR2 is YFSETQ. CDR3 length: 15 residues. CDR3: CASSRGVSGANVLTF. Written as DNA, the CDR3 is TGCGCCAGCAGCCGCGGGGTCTCTGGGGCCAACGTCCTGACTTTC.

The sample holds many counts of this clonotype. CDR3 sequence: CASSSSAGASIREAFF. CDR3 DNA sequence: TGCGCCAGCAGCTCCTCCGCGGGAGCCTCAATTAGAGAAGCTTTCTTT. J is TRBJ1-1 and V is TRBV5-1; D not resolved. Germline CDR1 reads SGHRS; CDR2 reads YFSETQ. The CDR3 runs 16 residues. V lost 3 bases and J 8 bases, leaving 23 bases between the germline ends.

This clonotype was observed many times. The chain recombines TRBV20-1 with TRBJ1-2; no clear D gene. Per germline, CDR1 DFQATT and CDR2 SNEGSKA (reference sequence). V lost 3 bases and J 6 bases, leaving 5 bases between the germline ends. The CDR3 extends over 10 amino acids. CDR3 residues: CSAREDGYTF. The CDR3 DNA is TGCAGTGCTAGGGAAGATGGCTACACCTTC.

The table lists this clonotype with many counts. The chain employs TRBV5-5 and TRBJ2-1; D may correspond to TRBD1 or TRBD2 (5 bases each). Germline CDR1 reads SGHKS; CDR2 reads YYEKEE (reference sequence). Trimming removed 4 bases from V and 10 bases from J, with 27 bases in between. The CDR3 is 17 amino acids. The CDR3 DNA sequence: TGTGCCAGCAGCCGCCCCCCATGGGGGAAGGGTCAATGGGAGCAGTTCTTC. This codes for CASSRPPWGKGQWEQFF. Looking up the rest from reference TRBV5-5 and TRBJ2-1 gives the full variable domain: DAGVTQSPTHLIKTRGQQVTLRCSPISGHKSVSWYQQVLGQGPQFIFQYYEKEERGRGNFPDRFSARQFPNYSSELNVNALLLGDSALYLCASSRPPWGKGQWEQFFGPGTRLTVL.

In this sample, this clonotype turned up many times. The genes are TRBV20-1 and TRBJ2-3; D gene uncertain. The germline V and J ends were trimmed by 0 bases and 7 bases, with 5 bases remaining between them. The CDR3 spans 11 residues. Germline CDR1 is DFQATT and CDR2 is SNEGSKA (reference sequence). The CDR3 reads CSARDSHTQYF. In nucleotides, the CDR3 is TGCAGTGCTAGAGATTCCCATACGCAGTATTTT.

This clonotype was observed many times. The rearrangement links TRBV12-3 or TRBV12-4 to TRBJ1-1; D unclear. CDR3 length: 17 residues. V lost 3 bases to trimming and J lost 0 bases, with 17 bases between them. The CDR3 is CASSLWTWEGMNTEAFF. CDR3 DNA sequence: TGTGCCAGCAGTTTGTGGACTTGGGAAGGTATGAACACTGAAGCTTTCTTT.

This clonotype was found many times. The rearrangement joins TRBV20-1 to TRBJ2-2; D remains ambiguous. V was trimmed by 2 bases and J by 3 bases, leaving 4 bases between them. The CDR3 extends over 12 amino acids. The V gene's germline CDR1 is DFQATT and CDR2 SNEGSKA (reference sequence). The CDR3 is CSARTDTGELFF. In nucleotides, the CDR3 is TGCAGTGCTAGAACCGACACCGGGGAGCTGTTTTTT.

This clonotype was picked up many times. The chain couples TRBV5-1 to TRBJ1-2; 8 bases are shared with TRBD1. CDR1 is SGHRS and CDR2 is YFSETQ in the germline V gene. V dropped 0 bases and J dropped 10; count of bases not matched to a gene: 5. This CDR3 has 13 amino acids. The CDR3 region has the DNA TGCGCCAGCAGCTTGGGACAGGGGCGAGACTACACCTTC. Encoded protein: CASSLGQGRDYTF.

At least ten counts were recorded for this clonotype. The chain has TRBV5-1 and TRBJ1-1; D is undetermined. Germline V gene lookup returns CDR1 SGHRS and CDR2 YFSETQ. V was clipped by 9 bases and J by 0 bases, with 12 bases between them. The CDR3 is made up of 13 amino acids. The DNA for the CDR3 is TGCGCCACCCGACTGTCTGTGAACACTGAAGCTTTCTTT. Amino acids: CATRLSVNTEAFF.

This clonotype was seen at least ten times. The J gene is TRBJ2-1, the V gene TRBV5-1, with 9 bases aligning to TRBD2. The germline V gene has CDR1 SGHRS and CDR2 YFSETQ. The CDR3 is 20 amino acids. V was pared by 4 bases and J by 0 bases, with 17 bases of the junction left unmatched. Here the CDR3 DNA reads TGCGCCAGCAGCCTCCGACCCGTTACTAGCGGGCACAGCTCCTACAATGAGCAGTTCTTC. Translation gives CASSLRPVTSGHSSYNEQFF.

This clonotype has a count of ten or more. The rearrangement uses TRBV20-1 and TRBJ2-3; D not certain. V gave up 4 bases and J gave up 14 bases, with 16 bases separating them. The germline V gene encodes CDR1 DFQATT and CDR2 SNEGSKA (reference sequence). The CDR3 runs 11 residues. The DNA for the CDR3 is TGCAGTGCTACCTTTAGAAATCGAGCGTATTTT. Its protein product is CSATFRNRAYF.

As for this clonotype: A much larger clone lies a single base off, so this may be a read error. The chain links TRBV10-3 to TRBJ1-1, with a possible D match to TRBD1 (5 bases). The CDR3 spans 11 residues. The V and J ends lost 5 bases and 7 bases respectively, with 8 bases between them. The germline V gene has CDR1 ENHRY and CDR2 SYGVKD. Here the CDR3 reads CAISQGVEAFF. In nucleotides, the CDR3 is TGTGCCATCAGTCAGGGCGTTGAAGCTTTCTTT.